This T cell receptor beta chain was found in a study of blood T cells in healthy people across ages. Study context: Through template switching, about one barcoded beta molecule was captured per two T cells, as measured in model experiments.

Peripheral blood from each donor was collected in a volume of roughly 9.2 milliliters. Combining a sample-barcoded 5' primer with a J-beta primer mix, a second PCR ran for 7 to 11 cycles. MiXCR was run by TCRdb on the 5' RACE reads, yielding one entry per CDR3 protein. The sample yields about 730,000 distinct CDR3 sequences, roughly 43% seen once. Germline CDR1 SGHTA, CDR2 FQGNSA. CDR3 size: 17 residues. V was trimmed by 5 bases and J by 0 bases, leaving 16 bases between them. Sequencing was done on a sample of blood. This sequence originates from a woman aged 60-75 years in good health. The V and J genes are TRBV7-2 and TRBJ1-4, with a weak D call TRBD1 (5 bases). CDR3 sequence: CASSKDTSPATNEKLFF. CDR3 nucleotide sequence: TGTGCCAGCAGCAAGGACACCTCACCTGCAACTAATGAAAAACTGTTTTTT.